The 20 T cell receptor beta chains presented below share a single source sample, sequenced in a study of T-cell memory formation after mild COVID-19 (dated by TCRdb to the early 2020s). Libraries were built with 5' RACE. TCRdb records Illumina NovaSeq 6000 as the sequencer. The public sequencing data were trimmed at Q25 with fastp and processed into clonotypes with MiXCR by TCRdb, which kept only in-frame beta chains. Each CDR3 protein gets just one entry, which takes the most common genes and DNA from the rows behind it. Across this sample there are 300,000 to 400,000 distinct CDR3 sequences, with approximately 16% seen only once. Around 24% of the sample goes to the ten largest clones. The sequenced sample consisted of PBMCs or a T cell subset sorted from them (not recorded which). Receptors originate from a man aged 18 to 29 who had mild COVID-19 (a few samples of this study predate the infection). The sample titles of this study are shuffled in the database, so cell type and time point are left out; the donor was told from shared clones.

The genes are TRBV2 and TRBJ1-6, with 9 bases aligning to TRBD1. Unmatched junction bases numbered 3, after V lost 3 bases and J lost 6 bases. Looked up from germline, CDR1 is SNHLY and CDR2 is FYNNEI. The CDR3 loop spans 15 amino acids. The CDR3 reads CASSDTGGFNSPLHF. CDR3 sequence (DNA): TGTGCCAGCAGTGATACAGGGGGCTTTAATTCACCCCTCCACTTT.

The chain carries TRBV12-3 or TRBV12-4 and TRBJ2-3; the D gene is possibly TRBD2 (6 bases). V lost 1 base to trimming and J lost 4 bases, with 6 bases between them. The CDR3 extends over 13 amino acids. The CDR3 DNA reads as TGTGCCAGCAGTTTAGGGGAGGCAGATACGCAGTATTTT. Amino acids: CASSLGEADTQYF.

The chain is built from TRBV12-3 or TRBV12-4 and TRBJ2-7; no clear D. The CDR3 is 13 residues long. V dropped 4 bases and J dropped 6 bases, with 13 bases sitting between them. The CDR3 reads CASSWAQTGEQYF. The CDR3, as DNA: TGTGCCAGCAGTTGGGCCCAGACGGGCGAGCAGTACTTC.

V gene TRBV6-2 or TRBV6-3 combines with J gene TRBJ2-1; the D gene could be TRBD1 or TRBD2 (5 bases each). The CDR3 covers 13 residues. Germline CDR1 reads MNHEY; CDR2 reads SVGEGT. V dropped 3 bases and J dropped 10 bases, with 13 bases sitting between them. CDR3 coding DNA: TGTGCCAGCAGTTATCGCTTTGGGGACGAGCAGTTCTTC. It codes for CASSYRFGDEQFF.

This clonotype was seen ten or more times. The CDR3 loop is CASSRADRNEQFF. In DNA, the CDR3 is TGCGCCAGCAGCCGAGCAGACAGGAATGAGCAGTTCTTC. The chain recombines TRBV4-1 with TRBJ2-1; weak D call: TRBD1 (6 bases). V shed 4 bases and J shed 7 bases, with 11 bases lying between them. CDR3 length: 13 residues. Per the germline V gene, CDR1 is MGHRA and CDR2 is YSYEKL.

This clonotype was seen a handful of times. This chain uses TRBV29-1 with TRBJ1-5; D is uncertain. CDR3 length equals 15 residues. V was pared by 3 bases and J by 7 bases, with 19 bases between. The V gene's germline CDR1 is SQVTM and CDR2 ANQGSEA. The CDR3 DNA follows: TGCAGCGTTGACGAGGTGGAAGGCCTCATCCAGCCCCAGCATTTT. This gives the protein CSVDEVEGLIQPQHF.

J is TRBJ2-7 and V is TRBV9, with TRBD2 matching over 7 bases. This CDR3 has 14 residues. Per germline, CDR1 SGDLS and CDR2 YYNGEE. The V and J ends lost 4 bases and 4 bases, in that order; junction bases with no gene match: 8. The CDR3 DNA is TGTGCCAGCAGCCCCCGGACTAGAACTTACGAGCAGTACTTC. It encodes CASSPRTRTYEQYF.

This sequence joins TRBV5-1 and TRBJ2-3; D is unresolved. Deletions cut 4 bases from V and 2 bases from J, with 14 bases between. The CDR3 extends over 15 amino acids. Germline CDR1 SGHRS, CDR2 YFSETQ. The CDR3 DNA reads TGCGCCAGCAGCCTGGACGGGTACGACACAGATACGCAGTATTTT. Translating it yields CASSLDGYDTDTQYF.

V usage is TRBV5-1 and J usage is TRBJ2-5, with 8 bases aligning to TRBD2. The CDR3 extends over 15 amino acids. Trimming at V came to 1 base and at J to 2 bases, leaving 4 bases not matched to a gene. CDR1 is SGHRS and CDR2 is YFSETQ in the germline V gene. CDR3 nucleotide sequence: TGCGCCAGCAGCTTGTCGGAGCGGGGGCAAGAGACCCAGTACTTC. Amino acid sequence: CASSLSERGQETQYF.

V is TRBV5-1 and J is TRBJ2-1, with no clear D. This CDR3 is 14 amino acids long. Looked up from germline, CDR1 is SGHRS and CDR2 is YFSETQ. Trimming took 0 bases from V and 8 from J, leaving 12 bases between them. The CDR3 DNA sequence: TGCGCCAGCAGCTTGGAGGCTCACTCCTATGAGCAGTTCTTC. Translation: CASSLEAHSYEQFF.

The chain joins TRBV6-2 or TRBV6-3 to TRBJ2-7; D is undetermined. V lost 6 bases, J lost 6 bases, and 12 bases lay in between. Looked up from germline, CDR1 is MNHEY and CDR2 is SVGEGT. This CDR3 is 12 amino acids long. Written as DNA, the CDR3 is TGTGCCAGCAGAGAACAAGGCACCGAGCAGTACGTC. Translating gives CASREQGTEQYV.

This sequence joins TRBV4-2 and TRBJ2-6; 8 nucleotides match TRBD2. The J segment lost 2 bases and the V segment lost 4 bases, leaving 10 bases of the junction unmatched. CDR1 is LGHNA and CDR2 is YNFKEQ in the germline V gene. This CDR3 spans 18 amino acids. This CDR3 is CASSRTGGARPGANVLTF. The CDR3 DNA sequence: TGTGCCAGCAGCCGCACGGGGGGGGCACGGCCTGGGGCCAACGTCCTGACTTTC.

A few counts support this clonotype. The chain uses TRBV30 and TRBJ2-3; 10 bases map to TRBD1. The germline CDR1 and CDR2 sequences are GTSNPN and SVGIG (reference sequence). This CDR3 comprises 14 residues. V lost 0 bases to trimming and J lost 6 bases; unmatched junction nucleotides: 3. DNA of the CDR3: TGTGCCTGGAGTGTAGGGACAGGGGTGGATACGCAGTATTTT. The encoded protein is CAWSVGTGVDTQYF. The full variable domain, its missing parts supplied by reference TRBV30 and TRBJ2-3, is SQTIHQWPATLVQPVGSPLSLECTVEGTSNPNLYWYRQAAGRGLQLLFYSVGIGQISSEVPQNLSASRPQDRQFILSSKKLLLSDSGFYLCAWSVGTGVDTQYFGPGTRLTVL.

The chain carries TRBV7-3 and TRBJ2-1, with 9 bases aligning to TRBD2. Looked up from germline, CDR1 is SGHTA and CDR2 is FQGTGA. This CDR3 region has 15 residues. J was trimmed by 9 bases and V by 5 bases; bases with no gene match: 11. The CDR3 region is CASSQRASGDPEQFF. The CDR3 nucleotides read TGTGCCAGCAGCCAAAGGGCTAGCGGGGATCCTGAGCAGTTCTTC. Full variable domain (remainder filled in from reference TRBV7-3 and TRBJ2-1): GAGVSQTPSNKVTEKGKYVELRCDPISGHTALYWYRQSLGQGPEFLIYFQGTGAADDSGLPNDRFFAVRPEGSVSTLKIQRTERGDSAVYLCASSQRASGDPEQFFGPGTRLTVL.

J is TRBJ2-1 and V is TRBV24-1; 10 bases map to TRBD1. Germline values: CDR1 KGHDR, CDR2 SFDVKD. V shed 2 bases and J 5 bases; nucleotides not matched to a gene: 8. CDR3 size: 17 residues. The CDR3 loop is CATSDSSGTGAHNEQFF. CDR3 nucleotide sequence: TGTGCCACCAGTGATTCGTCAGGGACAGGGGCCCACAATGAGCAGTTCTTC.

The chain links TRBV5-1 to TRBJ1-6, with TRBD1 matching 7 bases. Germline trimming cut 6 bases from V and 9 bases from J; bases unmatched to any gene: 12. The CDR3 has 15 amino acids. Germline CDR1 reads SGHRS; CDR2 reads YFSETQ. The CDR3 reads CASTRTGRGGSPLHF. The DNA of the CDR3 is TGCGCCAGCACCAGGACAGGCAGAGGGGGTTCACCCCTCCACTTT.

This clonotype was seen a few times. The chain joins TRBV7-9 to TRBJ2-3, with D maybe TRBD2 (6 bases). V gave up 4 bases and J gave up 0 bases, with 11 bases separating them. Germline loops: CDR1 SEHNR, CDR2 FQNEAQ (reference sequence). This CDR3 spans 15 amino acids. CDR3 sequence: CASSSDGTSTDTQYF. The CDR3 bases are TGTGCCAGCAGCTCCGACGGGACTAGCACAGATACGCAGTATTTT. Supplemented by reference TRBV7-9 and TRBJ2-3, the full variable domain reads DTGVSQNPRHKITKRGQNVTFRCDPISEHNRLYWYRQTLGQGPEFLTYFQNEAQLEKSRLLSDRFSAERPKGSFSTLEIQRTEQGDSAMYLCASSSDGTSTDTQYFGPGTRLTVL.

There are many counts of this clonotype. V is TRBV11-3 and J is TRBJ2-7, with D perhaps matching TRBD2 (5 bases). Trimming stripped 3 bases from V and 3 bases from J, with 9 bases between. Germline V gives CDR1 SGHNT, CDR2 YENEEA. The CDR3 extends over 13 amino acids. The CDR3 sequence is CASSLGENYEQYF. The CDR3, as DNA: TGTGCCAGCAGCTTGGGAGAAAACTACGAGCAGTACTTC.

V is TRBV11-2 and J is TRBJ2-1; TRBD2 matches 15 bases. Germline CDR1 SGHAT, CDR2 FQNNGV. V was clipped by 5 bases and J by 7 bases; unmatched bases: 9. CDR3 length equals 17 residues. The CDR3 reads CASSPIGTSGGSNEQFF. The CDR3 bases are TGTGCCAGCAGCCCTATCGGGACTAGCGGGGGGTCGAATGAGCAGTTCTTC. The complete variable domain, with remaining parts taken from reference TRBV11-2 and TRBJ2-1, reads EAGVAQSPRYKIIEKRQSVAFWCNPISGHATLYWYQQILGQGPKLLIQFQNNGVVDDSQLPKDRFSAERLKGVDSTLKIQPAKLEDSAVYLCASSPIGTSGGSNEQFFGPGTRLTVL.

The sample holds a few counts of this clonotype. This chain uses TRBV29-1 with TRBJ2-5, with 8 bases fitting TRBD2. The CDR3 runs to 15 residues. Germline values: CDR1 SQVTM, CDR2 ANQGSEA. After removal of 4 bases from V and 4 bases from J, the junction contained 11 bases not matched to a gene. CDR3 region: CSVGAVGGEGETQYF. The CDR3 DNA is TGCAGCGTTGGAGCGGTCGGGGGGGAAGGAGAGACCCAGTACTTC.